The 6 T cell receptor beta chains in this list originate from one sample, sequenced in a study of blood T cells in healthy people across ages. A second roughly 6 to 11 cycle PCR used barcoded and J-beta primers. TCRdb used MiXCR to reprocess the 5' RACE reads, holding one entry per CDR3 protein. The sample lists about 1.7 million distinct CDR3 sequences; approximately 28% were seen once. The sequenced sample consisted of blood. All receptors derive from a woman aged 25-40 years in good health.

This clonotype came up a few times. The chain carries TRBV2 and TRBJ2-5, with D possibly called TRBD1 or TRBD2 (6 bases each). The CDR3 totals 13 residues. Germline CDR1 reads SNHLY; CDR2 reads FYNNEI. V lost 8 bases to trimming and J lost 11 bases, with 21 bases between them. CDR3 sequence (DNA): TGTGCCAGCCAACGGGACAATGGAGGGGAGCAGTACTTC. Its protein product is CASQRDNGGEQYF. The full variable domain, completed using reference TRBV2 and TRBJ2-5, is EPEVTQTPSHQVTQMGQEVILRCVPISNHLYFYWYRQILGQKVEFLVSFYNNEISEKSEIFDDQFSVERPDGSNFTLKIRSTKLEDSAMYFCASQRDNGGEQYFGPGTRLLVL.

In the case of this clonotype: Compared with germline, one end of the junction differs, possibly owing to a read error. V usage is TRBV5-6 and J usage is TRBJ2-7, with TRBD1 matching 9 bases. Germline V gene lookup returns CDR1 SGHDT and CDR2 YYEEEE. The CDR3 is 15 residues long. CDR3 amino acids: CAGSLFGTGNYEQYF. CDR3 sequence (DNA): TGTGCCGGCAGCTTGTTCGGGACAGGGAACTACGAGCAGTACTTC.

This clonotype appeared a few times. The J gene is TRBJ2-5, the V gene TRBV24-1; D is possibly TRBD1 (6 bases). CDR3 size: 16 residues. Germline V gene sequence: CDR1 KGHDR, CDR2 SFDVKD. Trimming pared 3 bases from V and 4 bases from J, leaving 17 bases between. The CDR3 region has the DNA TGTGCCACCAGTGATCCTGGGCTAGAAGGGGGAGAGACCCAGTACTTC. Protein: CATSDPGLEGGETQYF.

V usage is TRBV5-5 and J usage is TRBJ2-5; TRBD2 matches at 9 bases. This CDR3 comprises 15 residues. The germline CDR1 and CDR2 sequences are SGHKS and YYEKEE (reference sequence). With 4 bases clipped from V and 4 bases from J, the junction kept 8 bases outside the gene matches. CDR3 sequence (DNA): TGTGCCAGCAGCCCGATAGCGGGAGAAATAGAGACCCAGTACTTC. This codes for CASSPIAGEIETQYF. Based on the CDR3 plus reference TRBV5-5 and TRBJ2-5, the full variable domain is DAGVTQSPTHLIKTRGQQVTLRCSPISGHKSVSWYQQVLGQGPQFIFQYYEKEERGRGNFPDRFSARQFPNYSSELNVNALLLGDSALYLCASSPIAGEIETQYFGPGTRLLVL.

The CDR3 loop reads CSVVVAQPGTQYF. Written as DNA, the CDR3 is TGCAGCGTTGTCGTAGCGCAGCCAGGGACCCAGTACTTC. This sequence joins TRBV29-1 and TRBJ2-5; D may be TRBD2 (5 bases). Trimming stripped 4 bases from V and 7 bases from J, with 16 bases between. This CDR3 spans 13 amino acids. CDR1 is SQVTM, CDR2 ANQGSEA, per germline.

The chain links TRBV6-6 to TRBJ2-1; D could derive from TRBD1 or TRBD2 (7 bases each). Germline CDR1 MNHNY, CDR2 SVGAGI (reference sequence). V dropped 11 bases and J dropped 9 bases, with 17 bases sitting between them. CDR3 length: 12 residues. The CDR3 coding sequence is TGTGCCGTCAGGGGGGGGGGCGCTGAGCAGTTCTTC. Translating gives CAVRGGGAEQFF.